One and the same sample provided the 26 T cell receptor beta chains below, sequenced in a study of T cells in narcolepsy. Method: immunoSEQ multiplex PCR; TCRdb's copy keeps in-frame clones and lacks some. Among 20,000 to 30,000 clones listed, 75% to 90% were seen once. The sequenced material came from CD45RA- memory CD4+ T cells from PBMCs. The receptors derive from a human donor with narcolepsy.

CDR3 loop: CASSLDGNYGYTF. For the CDR3, the DNA is TGTGCCAGCAGCTTAGACGGTAACTATGGCTACACCTTC. The gene calls are TRBV7-2 and TRBJ1-2; D unresolved. Germline CDR1 is SGHTA and CDR2 is FQGNSA. The CDR3 totals 13 residues. V gave up 1 base and J gave up 1 base, with 4 bases separating them. The variable domain in full, completed from reference TRBV7-2 and TRBJ1-2, reads GAGVSQSPSNKVTEKGKDVELRCDPISGHTALYWYRQSLGQGLEFLIYFQGNSAPDKSGLPSDRFSAERTGGSVSTLTIQRTQQEDSAVYLCASSLDGNYGYTFGSGTRLTVV.

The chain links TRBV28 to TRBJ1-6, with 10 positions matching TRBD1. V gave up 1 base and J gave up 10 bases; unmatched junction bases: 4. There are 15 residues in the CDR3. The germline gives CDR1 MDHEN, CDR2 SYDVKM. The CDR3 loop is CASSLSGQGTSPLHF. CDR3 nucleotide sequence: TGTGCCAGCAGTTTATCGGGACAGGGGACATCACCCCTCCACTTT.

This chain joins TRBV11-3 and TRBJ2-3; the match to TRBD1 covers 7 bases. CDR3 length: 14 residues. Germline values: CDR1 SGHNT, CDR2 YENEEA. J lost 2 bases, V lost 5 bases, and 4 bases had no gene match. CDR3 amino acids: CASSPGQATDTQYF. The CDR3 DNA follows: TGTGCCAGCAGCCCCGGACAGGCCACAGATACGCAGTATTTT.

The CDR3 loop is CASIPGWTSGGRGEQFF. CDR3 nucleotides: TGTGCCAGCATCCCGGGGTGGACTAGCGGGGGGCGGGGAGAGCAGTTCTTC. This chain uses TRBV11-2 with TRBJ2-1, with 14 nucleotides matching TRBD2. The germline CDR1 and CDR2 sequences are SGHAT and FQNNGV. V lost 7 bases to trimming and J lost 10 bases; unmatched junction nucleotides: 15. This CDR3 contains 17 residues.

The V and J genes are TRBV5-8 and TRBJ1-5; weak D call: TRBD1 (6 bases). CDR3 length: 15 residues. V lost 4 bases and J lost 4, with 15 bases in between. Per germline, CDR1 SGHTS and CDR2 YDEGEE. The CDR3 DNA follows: TGTGCCAGCAGCAGGCTCGGGACAATAAATCAGCCCCAGCATTTT. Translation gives CASSRLGTINQPQHF.

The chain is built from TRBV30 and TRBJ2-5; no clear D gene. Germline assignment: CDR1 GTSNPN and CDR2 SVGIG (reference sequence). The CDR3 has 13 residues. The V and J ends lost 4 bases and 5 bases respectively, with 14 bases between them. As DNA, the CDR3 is TGTGCCTGGACTGGCCCAGCGAGCGAGACCCAGTACTTC. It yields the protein CAWTGPASETQYF.

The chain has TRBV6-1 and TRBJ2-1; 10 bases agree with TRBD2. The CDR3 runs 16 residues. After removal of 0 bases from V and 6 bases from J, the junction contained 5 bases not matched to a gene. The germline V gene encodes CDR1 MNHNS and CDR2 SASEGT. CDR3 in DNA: TGTGCCAGCAGTGAAGCGCAGGCTAGCGGGAGCAATGAGCAGTTCTTC. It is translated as CASSEAQASGSNEQFF.

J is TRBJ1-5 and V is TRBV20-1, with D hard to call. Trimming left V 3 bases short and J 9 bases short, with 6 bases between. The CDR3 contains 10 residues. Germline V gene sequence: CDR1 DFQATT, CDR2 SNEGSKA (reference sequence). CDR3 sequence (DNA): TGCAGTGCTAGGGAGGGGCCCCAGCATTTT. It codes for CSAREGPQHF.

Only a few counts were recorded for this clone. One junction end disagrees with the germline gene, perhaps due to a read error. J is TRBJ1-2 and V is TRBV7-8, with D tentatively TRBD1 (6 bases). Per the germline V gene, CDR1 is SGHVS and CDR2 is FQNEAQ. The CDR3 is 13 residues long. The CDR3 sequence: CASSLANRESTNF. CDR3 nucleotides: TGTGCCAGCAGCTTAGCTAACAGGGAATCTACTAATTTC.

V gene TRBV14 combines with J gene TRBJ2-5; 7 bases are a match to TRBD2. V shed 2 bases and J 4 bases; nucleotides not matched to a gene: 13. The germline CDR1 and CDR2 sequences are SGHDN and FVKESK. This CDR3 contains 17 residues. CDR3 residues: CASSQKSSSGRGETQYF. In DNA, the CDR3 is TGTGCCAGCAGCCAAAAGTCGTCTAGCGGTCGGGGAGAGACCCAGTACTTC.

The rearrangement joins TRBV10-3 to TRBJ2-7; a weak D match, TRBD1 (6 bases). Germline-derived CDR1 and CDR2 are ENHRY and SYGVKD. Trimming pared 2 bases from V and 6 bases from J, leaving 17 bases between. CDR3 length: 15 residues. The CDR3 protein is CAISERTADFSEQYF. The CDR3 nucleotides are TGTGCCATCAGTGAGCGGACAGCCGACTTTAGCGAGCAGTACTTC.

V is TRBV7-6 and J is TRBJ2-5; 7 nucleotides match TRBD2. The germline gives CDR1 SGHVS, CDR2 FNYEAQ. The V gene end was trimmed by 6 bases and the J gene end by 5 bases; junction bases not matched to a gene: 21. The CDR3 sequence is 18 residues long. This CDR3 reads CASRTPNRDAWEGETQYF. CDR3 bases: TGTGCCAGCAGAACCCCCAACCGGGACGCCTGGGAGGGGGAGACCCAGTACTTC.

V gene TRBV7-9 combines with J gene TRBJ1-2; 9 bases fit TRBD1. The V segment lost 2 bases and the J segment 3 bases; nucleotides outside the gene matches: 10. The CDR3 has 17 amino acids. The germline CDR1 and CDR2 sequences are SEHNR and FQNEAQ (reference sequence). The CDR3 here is CASSLSGGQGGDYGYTF. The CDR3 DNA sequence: TGTGCCAGCAGCTTATCCGGGGGACAGGGAGGGGACTATGGCTACACCTTC.

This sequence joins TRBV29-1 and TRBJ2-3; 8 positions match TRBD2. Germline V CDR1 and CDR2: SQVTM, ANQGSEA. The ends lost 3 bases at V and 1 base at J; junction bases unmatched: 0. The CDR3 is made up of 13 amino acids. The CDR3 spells CSVDGGGTDTQYF. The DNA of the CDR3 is TGCAGCGTTGACGGGGGGGGCACAGATACGCAGTATTTT.

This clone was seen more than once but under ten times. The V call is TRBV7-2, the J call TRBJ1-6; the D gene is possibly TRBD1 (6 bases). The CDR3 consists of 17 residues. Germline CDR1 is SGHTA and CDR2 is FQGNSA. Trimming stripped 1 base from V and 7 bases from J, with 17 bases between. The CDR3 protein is CASSLGGRGTLNSPLHF. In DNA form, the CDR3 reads TGTGCCAGCAGCTTAGGTGGGAGGGGGACGTTGAATTCACCCCTCCACTTT.

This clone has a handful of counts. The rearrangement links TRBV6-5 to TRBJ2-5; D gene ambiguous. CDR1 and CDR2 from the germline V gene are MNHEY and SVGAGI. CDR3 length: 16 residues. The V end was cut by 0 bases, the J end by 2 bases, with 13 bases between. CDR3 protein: CASSYSAQRPQETQYF. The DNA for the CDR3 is TGTGCCAGCAGTTACTCAGCGCAACGGCCACAAGAGACCCAGTACTTC.

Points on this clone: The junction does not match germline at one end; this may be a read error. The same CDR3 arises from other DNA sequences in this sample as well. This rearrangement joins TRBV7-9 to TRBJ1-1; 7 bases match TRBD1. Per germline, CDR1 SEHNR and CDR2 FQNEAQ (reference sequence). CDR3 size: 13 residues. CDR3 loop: CASDEGGGTEAFF. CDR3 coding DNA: TGCGCCAGTGATGAAGGGGGCGGCACTGAAGCTTTCTTT.

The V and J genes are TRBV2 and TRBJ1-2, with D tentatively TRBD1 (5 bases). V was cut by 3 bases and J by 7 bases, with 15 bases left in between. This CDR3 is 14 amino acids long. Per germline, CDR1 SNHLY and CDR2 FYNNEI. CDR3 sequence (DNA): TGTGCCAGCAGTGATGGGGGGGACGTAGGTGGCTACACCTTC. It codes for CASSDGGDVGGYTF.

The CDR3 DNA is TGTGCCAGCAAAGGAGGGTTAAGCACAGATACGCAGTATTTT. Encoded protein: CASKGGLSTDTQYF. The genes are TRBV25-1 and TRBJ2-3; D possibly corresponds to TRBD2 (6 bases). CDR3 length: 14 residues. V lost 7 bases and J lost 0, with 11 bases in between. Looked up from germline, CDR1 is MGHDK and CDR2 is SYGVNS.

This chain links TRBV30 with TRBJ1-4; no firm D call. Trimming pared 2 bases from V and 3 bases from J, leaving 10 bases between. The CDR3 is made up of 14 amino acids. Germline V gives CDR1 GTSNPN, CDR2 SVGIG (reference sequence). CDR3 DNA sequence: TGTGCCTGGAGTTCGGTCGCGCCTAATGAAAAACTGTTTTTT. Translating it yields CAWSSVAPNEKLFF.

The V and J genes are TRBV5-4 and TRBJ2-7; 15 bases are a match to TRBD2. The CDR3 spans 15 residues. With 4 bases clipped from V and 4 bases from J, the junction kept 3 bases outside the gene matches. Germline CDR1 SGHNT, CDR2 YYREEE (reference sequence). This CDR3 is CASSNGLAGGYEQYF. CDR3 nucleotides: TGTGCCAGCAGCAACGGACTAGCGGGAGGGTACGAGCAGTACTTC.

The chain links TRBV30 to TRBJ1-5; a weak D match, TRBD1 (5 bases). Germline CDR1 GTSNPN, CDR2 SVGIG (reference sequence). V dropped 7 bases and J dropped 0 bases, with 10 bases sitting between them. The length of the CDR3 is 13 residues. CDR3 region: CASQGYSNQPQHF. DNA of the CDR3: TGTGCCTCCCAGGGTTATAGCAATCAGCCCCAGCATTTT.

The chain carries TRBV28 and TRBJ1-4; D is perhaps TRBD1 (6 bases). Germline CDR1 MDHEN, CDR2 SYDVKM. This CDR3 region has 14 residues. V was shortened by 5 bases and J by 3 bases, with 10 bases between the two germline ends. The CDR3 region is CASSEGGPNEKLFF. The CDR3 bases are TGTGCCAGCAGTGAGGGGGGGCCTAATGAAAAACTGTTTTTT.

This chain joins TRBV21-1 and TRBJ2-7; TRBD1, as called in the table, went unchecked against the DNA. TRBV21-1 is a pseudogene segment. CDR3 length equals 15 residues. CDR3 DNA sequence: TGTGCCAGCACGCCAACCGGGACAGGGGCCCACGAGCAGTACTTC. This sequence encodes CASTPTGTGAHEQYF.

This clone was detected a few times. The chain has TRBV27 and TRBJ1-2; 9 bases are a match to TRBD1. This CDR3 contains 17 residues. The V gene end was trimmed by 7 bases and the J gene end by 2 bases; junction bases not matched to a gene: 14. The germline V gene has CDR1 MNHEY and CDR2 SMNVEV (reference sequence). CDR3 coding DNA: TGTGCCAGCATCAATCCCGGGACAGGGCGATTCAACTATGGCTACACCTTC. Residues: CASINPGTGRFNYGYTF.

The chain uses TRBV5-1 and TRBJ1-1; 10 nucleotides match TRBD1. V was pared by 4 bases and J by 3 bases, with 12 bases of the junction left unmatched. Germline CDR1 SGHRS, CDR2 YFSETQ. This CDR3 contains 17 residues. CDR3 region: CASSLGQGNIGHTEAFF. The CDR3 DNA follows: TGCGCCAGCAGCCTGGGACAGGGGAATATAGGGCACACTGAAGCTTTCTTT.